This T cell receptor (beta chain) was profiled in a study of technical replicates of blood from several donors. V trimming: 3 bases; J trimming: 1 base; junction bases outside the gene matches: 8. The CDR3 is 17 amino acids. Germline V lookup: CDR1 KGHSH, CDR2 LQKENI. Libraries were prepared by immunoSEQ multiplex PCR; TCRdb keeps only in-frame clonotypes and omits some of them. The table includes approximately 66,000 clones, 88% detected once. The chain links TRBV18 to TRBJ2-2; 7 nucleotides align to TRBD1. This clonotype originated in a human donor in good health. Some clones in this sample may be carry-over from other donors' samples. The specimen sequenced was PBMCs. The CDR3: CASSPMENRGNTGELFF. CDR3 bases: TGTGCCAGCTCACCTATGGAGAACAGGGGGAACACCGGGGAGCTGTTTTTT.